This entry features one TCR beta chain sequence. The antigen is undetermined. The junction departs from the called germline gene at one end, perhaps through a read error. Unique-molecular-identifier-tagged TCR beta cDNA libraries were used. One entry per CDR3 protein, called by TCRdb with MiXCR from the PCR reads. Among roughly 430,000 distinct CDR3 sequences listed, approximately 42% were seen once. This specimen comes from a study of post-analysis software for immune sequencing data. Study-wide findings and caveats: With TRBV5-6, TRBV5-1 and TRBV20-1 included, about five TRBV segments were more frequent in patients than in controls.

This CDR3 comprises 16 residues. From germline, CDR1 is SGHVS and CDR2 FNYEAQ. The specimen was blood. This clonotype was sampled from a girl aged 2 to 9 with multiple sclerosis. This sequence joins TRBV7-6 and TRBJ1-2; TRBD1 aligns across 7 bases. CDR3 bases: TGTGCCAGCAGCTTAGCAAGGGGGCAACCCCCGGATGGCTGCACCTTC. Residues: CASSLARGQPPDGCTF.